This TCR beta chain was retrieved from a study of blood T cell repertoires in COVID-19. Study background: PBMCs, B-cell-depleted T cells, or T cells provided the cDNA or gDNA that made up the material.

This CDR3 spans 12 amino acids. Trimming took 3 bases from V and 2 from J, leaving 3 bases between them. Germline CDR1 and CDR2: SGHTA and FQGNSA. Data came from immunoSEQ multiplex PCR; TCRdb stores just in-frame clones and leaves some out. The sample lists some 170,000 clones, 81% occurring once. This clone was recorded a few times. The source material was peripheral blood. The chain is built from TRBV7-2 and TRBJ2-3; D gene ambiguous. The receptor was isolated from a man aged 60 to 75 with active or convalescent COVID-19. The CDR3 nucleotides read TGTGCCAGCAGCTTCCTCACAGATACGCAGTATTTT. Encoded protein: CASSFLTDTQYF.